A selection of T cell receptor beta chains follows, all from one sample in a study of T cell changes during pregnancy in multiple sclerosis. Assay: immunoSEQ multiplex PCR; the TCRdb copy retains only in-frame clones and omits some. The sample gives 35,000 to 40,000 clones, around 91% of which show up once; over 5% is in the top ten. The sample here was CD8+ T cells from peripheral blood mononuclear cells, taken in the second trimester of pregnancy. The receptors originated from a female donor with multiple sclerosis, enrolled in a pregnancy study. The conserved cysteine and the conserved F or W are not part of the CDR3 here. A D gene is named only where the DNA matches it firmly.

CDR3 protein: ASSFPGHPEAF
V gene: TRBV11-2
D gene: NA

CDR3 protein: ASSENGGMNEKLF
V gene: TRBV10-2
D gene: NA

CDR3 protein: ASSMGVASYNEQF
V gene: TRBV19
D gene: NA

CDR3 protein: SVQGIAGVIDNEQF
V gene: TRBV29-1
D gene: TRBD2

CDR3 protein: TSSQETSGRPQVNEQF
V gene: TRBV1
D gene: NA

CDR3 protein: AWSYSPGVGGYT
V gene: TRBV30
D gene: NA

CDR3 protein: AIKDGSSYEQY
V gene: TRBV10-3
D gene: NA

CDR3 protein: ASSKTSSIYEQY
V gene: TRBV27
D gene: TRBD2

CDR3 protein: ASSPRTGEKLF
V gene: TRBV6-5
D gene: TRBD1

CDR3 protein: ASSPNIDRNSNQPQH
V gene: TRBV7-9
D gene: NA

CDR3 protein: ASSAGRGTGELF
V gene: TRBV7-9
D gene: NA

CDR3 protein: ASSLGQGNMETQY
V gene: TRBV5-5
D gene: TRBD1

CDR3 protein: ASAPREREGETQY
V gene: TRBV6-1
D gene: TRBD2

CDR3 protein: AWGQGDGYT
V gene: TRBV30
D gene: TRBD1

CDR3 protein: ASSINLGYTEAF
V gene: TRBV19
D gene: NA

CDR3 protein: ASSQLTSNQPQH
V gene: TRBV27
D gene: NA

CDR3 protein: ASGLSGSSYNEQF
V gene: TRBV11-3
D gene: TRBD2

CDR3 protein: ASTPEGGRELYNEQF
V gene: TRBV4-1
D gene: TRBD2

CDR3 protein: AISESVGSYGYT
V gene: TRBV10-3
D gene: NA

CDR3 protein: AWRLGQGPNYGYT
V gene: TRBV30
D gene: TRBD1

CDR3 protein: ASSLASGGYSYNEQF
V gene: TRBV7-9
D gene: TRBD2

CDR3 protein: ASGKAGEQETQY
V gene: TRBV2
D gene: TRBD2

CDR3 protein: AWIRAF
V gene: TRBV30
D gene: NA

CDR3 protein: ASSPTQRGPLRGQF
V gene: TRBV4-3
D gene: TRBD2

CDR3 protein: ASSLSAGKFGTEAF
V gene: TRBV28
D gene: NA

CDR3 protein: ASSFGLATYEQY
V gene: TRBV27
D gene: TRBD2

CDR3 protein: ASRGLGQPTDTQY
V gene: TRBV6-5
D gene: NA

CDR3 protein: ASSHSFADSQETQY
V gene: TRBV13
D gene: NA

CDR3 protein: ASSRGQLYNEKLF
V gene: TRBV4-1
D gene: TRBD1

CDR3 protein: AGSPMERDTQY
V gene: TRBV10-2
D gene: NA

CDR3 protein: SVESGSTDTQY
V gene: TRBV29-1
D gene: NA

CDR3 protein: ASRLLAGAPDTQY
V gene: TRBV5-6
D gene: TRBD2

CDR3 protein: ATPGQGNSEAF
V gene: TRBV2
D gene: TRBD1